The 9 T cell receptor beta chains given below trace back to one sample, sequenced in a study of T cell responses to AZD1222 COVID-19 vaccine. Measured with immunoSEQ multiplex PCR; TCRdb has only the in-frame clones, and not every one. The sample holds about 92,000 clones, approximately 90% seen once. The source was peripheral blood, collected on day 0 of AZD1222 vaccination. Source of these receptors: an adult in good health.

In its sample, this clone was seen once. The CDR3 region has the DNA TGTGCCAGCAGCCAAGGTCCTAGCGGGTACAATGAGCAGTTCTTC. Protein product: CASSQGPSGYNEQFF. The V and J genes are TRBV3-1 (or the pseudogene TRBV3-2) and TRBJ2-1, with 8 bases that match TRBD2. The CDR3 loop spans 15 amino acids. CDR1 and CDR2 from the germline V gene are LGHDT and YNNKEL (reference sequence). V trimming: 1 base; J trimming: 4 bases; junction bases outside the gene matches: 3.

This clone was seen once. The same CDR3 is also encoded by other DNA sequences in this sample. The chain links TRBV7-2 to TRBJ1-2; D remains ambiguous. Germline loops: CDR1 SGHTA, CDR2 FQGNSA. V was pared by 5 bases and J by 3 bases, with 13 bases between. The CDR3 contains 14 residues. The CDR3 spells CASSPPGGDYGYTF. The CDR3 bases are TGTGCCAGCAGCCCGCCCGGTGGTGACTATGGCTACACCTTC.

There are a few counts of this clone. This chain links TRBV5-8 with TRBJ2-7; D perhaps matches TRBD1 (6 bases). This CDR3 contains 13 residues. Germline V gives CDR1 SGHTS, CDR2 YDEGEE. Trimming removed 4 bases at V and 2 bases at J, with 10 bases between. The chain's CDR3 is CASSTGTPYEQYF. The CDR3 DNA sequence: TGTGCCAGCAGCACCGGGACACCCTACGAGCAGTACTTC.

J is TRBJ1-3 and V is TRBV3-1 (or the pseudogene TRBV3-2); no reliable D call. The CDR3 consists of 18 residues. CDR1 and CDR2 (germline): LGHDT, YNNKEL (reference sequence). V was pared by 1 base and J by 0 bases, with 16 bases between. CDR3 in amino acids: CASSQVVTLTYSGNTIYF. The CDR3 DNA reads TGTGCCAGCAGCCAAGTGGTGACACTTACTTACTCTGGAAACACCATATATTTT.

This clone has just a few counts. DNA of the CDR3: TGCAGTGCTGGTGACAGCAACACCGGGAACGGGGAGCTGTTTTTT. Protein sequence: CSAGDSNTGNGELFF. The chain is built from TRBV20-1 and TRBJ2-2, with D perhaps matching TRBD1 or TRBD2 (5 bases each). Deletions cut 5 bases from V and 7 bases from J, with 20 bases between. CDR3 length equals 15 residues. The germline V gene encodes CDR1 DFQATT and CDR2 SNEGSKA (reference sequence).

The rearrangement joins TRBV29-1 to TRBJ1-1; D is undetermined. Deletions cut 7 bases from V and 1 base from J, with 13 bases between. The CDR3 contains 13 residues. Germline CDR1 is SQVTM and CDR2 is ANQGSEA. The CDR3 nucleotides read TGCAGCGGAGACGCGGGTCAGAACACTGAAGCTTTCTTT. Protein: CSGDAGQNTEAFF.

This sequence joins TRBV5-5 and TRBJ2-1; possibly TRBD2 for D (6 bases). This CDR3 comprises 15 residues. Germline loops: CDR1 SGHKS, CDR2 YYEKEE (reference sequence). V was pared by 0 bases and J by 3 bases, with 10 bases between. CDR3 residues: CASSLDLGGYNEQFF. DNA for the CDR3: TGTGCCAGCAGCTTGGATTTGGGGGGCTACAATGAGCAGTTCTTC. Supplemented by reference TRBV5-5 and TRBJ2-1, the full variable domain reads DAGVTQSPTHLIKTRGQQVTLRCSPISGHKSVSWYQQVLGQGPQFIFQYYEKEERGRGNFPDRFSARQFPNYSSELNVNALLLGDSALYLCASSLDLGGYNEQFFGPGTRLTVL.

In regard to this clone: Other DNA sequences in this sample translate to the same CDR3. CDR3: CASSPPGGTNEKLFF. In DNA, the CDR3 is TGTGCCAGCTCACCGCCCGGCGGGACTAATGAAAAACTGTTTTTT. This chain uses TRBV18 with TRBJ1-4; no clear D gene. From germline, CDR1 is KGHSH and CDR2 LQKENI. V lost 3 bases and J 2 bases, leaving 10 bases between the germline ends. The CDR3 spans 15 residues.

This clone showed up just once. The chain has TRBV28 and TRBJ2-7, with no clear D. The germline V and J ends were trimmed by 6 bases and 4 bases, with 4 bases remaining between them. The CDR3 runs 10 residues. Germline lookup yields CDR1 MDHEN and CDR2 SYDVKM. The CDR3 spells CASRHYEQYF. The CDR3 DNA reads TGTGCCAGCAGACATTACGAGCAGTACTTC.